The 8 T cell receptor beta chains reported below all come from one sample, sequenced in a study of blood T cell repertoires in COVID-19. Sequencing used immunoSEQ multiplex PCR; TCRdb keeps in-frame clones, though not all of them. Found here are roughly 250,000 clones, approximately 86% of them singletons; the top ten hold 5.5%. Sequencing was performed on peripheral blood. The receptors here all came from a human donor in a cohort sampled during active COVID-19.

The rearrangement joins TRBV14 to TRBJ1-6; possibly TRBD1 for D (6 bases). The CDR3 loop spans 16 amino acids. V was shortened by 0 bases and J by 8 bases, with 14 bases between the two germline ends. Germline CDR1 SGHDN, CDR2 FVKESK. The CDR3 DNA follows: TGTGCCAGCAGCCAAGAAAGGAGCAGGGGTGATTCACCCCTCCACTTT. It specifies CASSQERSRGDSPLHF.

V usage is TRBV11-3 and J usage is TRBJ1-3; 7 nucleotides align to TRBD1. The germline V gene encodes CDR1 SGHNT and CDR2 YENEEA. This CDR3 is built from 15 residues. J gave up 2 bases and V 4 bases, and 5 bases lay outside the gene matches. The CDR3 coding sequence is TGTGCCAGCAGCTCGTCGACAGGGCCTGGAAACACCATATATTTT. Translating it yields CASSSSTGPGNTIYF.

V usage is TRBV6-8 and J usage is TRBJ2-5; 9 positions match TRBD1. V shed 6 bases, J shed 5 bases, and the junction held 7 bases outside the gene matches. The CDR3 consists of 14 residues. Germline-derived CDR1 and CDR2 are MNHGY and SAAAGT. In nucleotides, the CDR3 is TGTGCCAGCAGGTCGGACAGGGGTGGGGAGACCCAGTACTTC. Protein sequence: CASRSDRGGETQYF.

This chain connects TRBV7-9 to TRBJ2-5; 7 nucleotides match TRBD1. Unmatched junction bases numbered 8, after V lost 5 bases and J lost 5 bases. CDR3 size: 14 residues. Germline lookup yields CDR1 SEHNR and CDR2 FQNEAQ (reference sequence). This chain's CDR3 is CASSIGGFGETQYF. In DNA form, the CDR3 reads TGTGCCAGCAGCATAGGGGGCTTCGGGGAGACCCAGTACTTC.

The CDR3 reads CASSPLANPDTQYF. CDR3 nucleotide sequence: TGTGCCAGCTCACCACTGGCCAACCCGGATACGCAGTATTTT. The V and J genes are TRBV18 and TRBJ2-3; no clear D gene. Germline V gives CDR1 KGHSH, CDR2 LQKENI. Trimming left V 1 base short and J 6 bases short, with 11 bases between. The CDR3 sequence is 14 residues long.

CDR3 in DNA: TGTGCCAGCAGTCCACCGGGACAGACCTACGAGCAGTACTTC. Its translation is CASSPPGQTYEQYF. The V call is TRBV27, the J call TRBJ2-7, with 7 bases aligning to TRBD1. The CDR3 loop spans 14 amino acids. CDR1 and CDR2 from the germline V gene are MNHEY and SMNVEV (reference sequence). V lost 5 bases and J lost 2; bases outside the gene matches: 6.

The rearrangement uses TRBV30 and TRBJ1-2; D not resolved. The ends were cut back, 1 base at V and 7 bases at J, with 10 bases in the middle. This CDR3 has 12 amino acids. From germline, CDR1 is GTSNPN and CDR2 SVGIG (reference sequence). CDR3 region: CAWSGRVGGYTF. Here the CDR3 DNA reads TGTGCCTGGAGTGGGAGGGTAGGTGGCTACACCTTC.

The chain has TRBV9 and TRBJ2-3, with D maybe TRBD2 (5 bases). V lost 0 bases and J lost 8, with 22 bases in between. The CDR3 is 17 residues long. CDR1 is SGDLS and CDR2 is YYNGEE in the germline V gene. The CDR3 nucleotides are TGTGCCAGCAGCGTAGCTACCTACGGGGTAGCCCAAGCTACGCAGTATTTT. Translated: CASSVATYGVAQATQYF.